The T cell receptor (beta chain) under discussion was sequenced for a study of T cell responses to AZD1222 COVID-19 vaccine. This CDR3 region has 16 residues. Germline V gives CDR1 MNHNY, CDR2 SVGAGI (reference sequence). Trimming removed 0 bases from V and 6 bases from J; junction bases left unmatched: 6. Method: immunoSEQ multiplex PCR; TCRdb's copy keeps in-frame clones and lacks some. The top ten clones hold over 1.5% of a sample with roughly 200,000 clones, approximately 91% of them seen once. The material sequenced was peripheral blood, taken 28 days after the second AZD1222 dose. The clonotype originates from an adult who received the AZD1222 COVID-19 vaccine. This chain joins TRBV6-6 and TRBJ2-3; 10 bases map to TRBD2. The CDR3 coding sequence is TGTGCCAGCAGTTACTCGGAGCGGGGGGGCATGGATACGCAGTATTTT. Amino acids: CASSYSERGGMDTQYF.